This passage covers 10 T cell receptor beta chains from one sample sequenced in a study of regulatory T cells in long-lasting Graves disease. The time point denotes: newly diagnosed GD, antithyroid drugs for less than 3 months. Making the TCR library involved RNA that had been extracted from PBMCs. The TCR beta library used iRepertoire HTBI primers with Arm-PCR amplification of CDR3. MiXCR, run by TCRdb on the multiplex PCR reads, gives a single entry per CDR3 protein. This sample yields about 240,000 distinct CDR3 sequences, of which about 19% are seen a single time; approximately 15% belongs to the top ten. The sequencing here drew on peripheral blood mononuclear cells (PBMCs), taken at new diagnosis, from a patient treated with antithyroid drugs. These receptors were obtained from a female donor with Graves disease.

About this clonotype itself: A far larger clone is only one base removed, so a read error is likely. The chain carries TRBV7-9 and TRBJ2-7; 9 bases map to TRBD1. Germline-derived CDR1 and CDR2 are SEHNR and FQNEAQ (reference sequence). The CDR3 totals 14 residues. CDR3 DNA: TGTGCCAGCAGCCCCGGGACAGGGAGTAACGAGCAGTGCTTC. As protein: CASSPGTGSNEQCF.

This clonotype came up many times. The rearrangement joins TRBV5-5 to TRBJ2-6, with 12 bases fitting TRBD1. CDR1 and CDR2 from the germline V gene are SGHKS and YYEKEE (reference sequence). V shed 3 bases and J 0 bases; nucleotides not matched to a gene: 4. CDR3 length equals 18 residues. The chain's CDR3 is CASSSGTGGNSGANVLTF. The CDR3 DNA reads as TGTGCCAGCAGCTCCGGGACAGGGGGCAACTCTGGGGCCAACGTCCTGACTTTC.

This clonotype was seen repeatedly, ten times or more. This sequence joins TRBV27 and TRBJ2-1; 8 bases map to TRBD1. Germline values: CDR1 MNHEY, CDR2 SMNVEV (reference sequence). This CDR3 comprises 16 residues. Unmatched junction bases numbered 13, after V lost 5 bases and J lost 7 bases. As DNA, the CDR3 is TGTGCCAGCAGTGCGGACAGGGCCCGTATCTTGAATGAGCAGTTCTTC. It encodes CASSADRARILNEQFF.

Remarks on this clonotype: A much bigger clone sits one base away, suggesting this may be a read error. The V gene is TRBV4-1, the J gene TRBJ2-1, with D possibly being TRBD2 (6 bases). Trimming took off 3 bases at V and 10 bases at J, with 22 bases between the two ends. The CDR3 length is 16 residues. Germline CDR1 and CDR2: MGHRA and YSYEKL. CDR3 in DNA: TGCGCCAGCAGCCATGGTAGCGGCATGAGCTCCTACGAGCAGTTCTTC. This sequence encodes CASSHGSGMSSYEQFF.

The J gene is TRBJ1-5, the V gene TRBV6-2 or TRBV6-3, with a weak D call TRBD1 (5 bases). The V gene's germline CDR1 is MNHEY and CDR2 SVGEGT. Trimming took 6 bases from V and 4 from J, leaving 13 bases between them. This CDR3 has 14 residues. The CDR3 is CASSGTGRNQPQHF. The CDR3 nucleotides read TGTGCCAGCAGCGGGACGGGTAGGAATCAGCCCCAGCATTTT.

This clonotype occurred many times. This chain connects TRBV18 to TRBJ2-7; 7 bases line up with TRBD1. V lost 8 bases and J lost 0; bases outside the gene matches: 7. The CDR3 contains 14 residues. Germline lookup yields CDR1 KGHSH and CDR2 LQKENI. Here the CDR3 DNA reads TGTGCCAGCAGCCCGACAGGGAGCTCCTACGAGCAGTACTTC. It specifies CASSPTGSSYEQYF.

This clonotype was counted ten times or more. The chain uses TRBV25-1 and TRBJ1-4; tentatively, D is TRBD1 (5 bases). V gave up 1 base and J gave up 5 bases, with 11 bases separating them. This CDR3 contains 15 residues. Per germline, CDR1 MGHDK and CDR2 SYGVNS. The CDR3 sequence is CASSESRAGNEKLFF. The CDR3 DNA reads as TGTGCCAGCAGTGAATCAAGGGCAGGGAATGAAAAACTGTTTTTT.

This clonotype was seen many times. The rearrangement joins TRBV12-3 or TRBV12-4 to TRBJ1-1; D perhaps matches TRBD1 (5 bases). V lost 6 bases and J lost 0, with 23 bases in between. The CDR3 covers 18 residues. CDR3 in DNA: TGTGCCAGCAGCCCCATTGGGGGGGTGGCTTCCCTGAACACTGAAGCTTTCTTT. Protein sequence: CASSPIGGVASLNTEAFF.

The chain employs TRBV5-4 and TRBJ1-4; 8 nucleotides line up with TRBD1. Germline-derived CDR1 and CDR2 are SGHNT and YYREEE (reference sequence). The CDR3 runs to 16 residues. V trimming: 4 bases; J trimming: 3 bases; junction bases outside the gene matches: 8. The CDR3 bases are TGTGCCAGCAGCAAAGACAGGGGCGCGCCTAATGAAAAACTGTTTTTT. It yields the protein CASSKDRGAPNEKLFF.

About this clonotype: This sequence is one base from a far larger clone and is likely a read error. The J gene is TRBJ2-5, the V gene TRBV6-2 or TRBV6-3, with D possibly matching TRBD1 (6 bases). CDR3 size: 15 residues. V was pared by 4 bases and J by 2 bases, with 14 bases between. CDR1 and CDR2 (germline): MNHEY, SVGEGT. CDR3 amino acids: CASSSCWTVQETQYF. In DNA, the CDR3 is TGTGCCAGCAGTTCCTGCTGGACAGTACAAGAGACCCAGTACTTC.